This T cell receptor beta chain appears in the sequencing data of a study of human T cells and chemical hapten exposure. Study at large: For sensitization, 2% DPC was applied to an approximately 2 cm by approximately 2 cm patch of upper inner arm skin. Chiefly women, the patients showed alopecia areata, totalis or universalis. Per-sample variation in TCR yield stemmed mainly from small pooled library volume differences.

Findings of the study overall: PT1 expanded TCR counts and patch test score correlated positively.

This clonotype was recorded a few times. Its antigen is unidentified. The ends were cut back, 0 bases at V and 6 bases at J, with 6 bases in the middle. There are 12 residues in the CDR3. Per germline, CDR1 SGHRS and CDR2 YFSETQ. The time point denotes: pre-sensitization, week 0. Regarding treatment: therapeutic diphenylcyclopropenone sensitization with weekly scalp DPC. Whole blood, unfractionated, served as the material for total RNA extraction. TCRdb itself ran the RACE reads through MiXCR, one entry per CDR3 protein. The sample yields over 50,000 distinct CDR3 sequences, approximately 10% seen once.

J is TRBJ1-2 and V is TRBV5-1; no clear D gene. The clonotype originates from a woman aged 25-40 years with alopecia areata. Some clones in this sample may be carry-over from other donors' samples. This material consisted of whole blood, taken in connection with sensitization to the hapten diphenylcyclopropenone (DPC). For the CDR3, the DNA is TGCGCCAGCAGCTTGGATGCCAATGGCTACACCTTC. This encodes CASSLDANGYTF.